The sequence of this TCR beta chain was determined in a study of prognosis after radiotherapy for stage I lung cancer. Turning to the study itself: Ages of the roughly 13 men and five or six women ranged roughly 53 to 85 years, median approximately 70.

This clonotype occurred many times. Antigen: not known. Researchers used two-round multiplex PCR to amplify TCR beta CDR3 starting from genomic DNA. The first round of PCR was done with primers that matched each TRBV and TRBJ gene. TCRdb analysed the multiplex PCR reads with MiXCR anew, one entry per CDR3 protein. The sample holds over 10,000 distinct CDR3 sequences, around 50% seen once. Study conclusions and caveats: Compared with a median of 10,088 beforehand, unique TCR clone counts dropped to almost 7,000 after stereotactic body radiation therapy.

The CDR3 totals 14 residues. Germline CDR1 DFQATT, CDR2 SNEGSKA (reference sequence). Trimming left V 4 bases short and J 8 bases short, with 17 bases between. This chain joins TRBV20-1 and TRBJ2-2; a weak D match, TRBD2 (6 bases). This clonotype originated in a donor at least 50 years old with non-small cell lung cancer. The sample consisted of PBMCs, taken before or after stereotactic body radiation therapy (not recorded which). CDR3 sequence (DNA): TGCAGTGCTAATGTTAGGTCGGGACTGGGGGAGCTGTTTTTT. It codes for CSANVRSGLGELFF.